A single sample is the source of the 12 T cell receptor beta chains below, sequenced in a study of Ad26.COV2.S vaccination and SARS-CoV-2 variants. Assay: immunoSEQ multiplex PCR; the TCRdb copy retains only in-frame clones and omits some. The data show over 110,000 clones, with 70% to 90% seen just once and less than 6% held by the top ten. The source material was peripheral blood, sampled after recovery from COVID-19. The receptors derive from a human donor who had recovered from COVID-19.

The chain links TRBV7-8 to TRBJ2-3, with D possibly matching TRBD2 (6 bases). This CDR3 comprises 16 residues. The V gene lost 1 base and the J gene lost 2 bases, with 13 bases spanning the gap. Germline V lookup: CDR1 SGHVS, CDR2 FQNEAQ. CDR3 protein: CASSLEGTYLTDTQYF. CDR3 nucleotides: TGTGCCAGCAGCTTAGAGGGGACTTACCTCACAGATACGCAGTATTTT.

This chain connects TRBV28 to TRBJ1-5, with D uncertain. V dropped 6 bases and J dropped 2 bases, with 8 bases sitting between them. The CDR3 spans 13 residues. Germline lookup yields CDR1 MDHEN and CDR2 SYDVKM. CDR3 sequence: CASRVIGNQPQHF. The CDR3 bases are TGTGCCAGCAGGGTGATCGGCAATCAGCCCCAGCATTTT.

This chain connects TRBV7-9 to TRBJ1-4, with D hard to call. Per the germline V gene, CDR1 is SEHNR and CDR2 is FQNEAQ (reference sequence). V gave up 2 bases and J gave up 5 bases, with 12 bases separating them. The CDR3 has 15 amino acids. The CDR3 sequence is CASSLTGIGNEKLFF. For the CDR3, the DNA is TGTGCCAGCAGCTTAACCGGGATCGGGAATGAAAAACTGTTTTTT.

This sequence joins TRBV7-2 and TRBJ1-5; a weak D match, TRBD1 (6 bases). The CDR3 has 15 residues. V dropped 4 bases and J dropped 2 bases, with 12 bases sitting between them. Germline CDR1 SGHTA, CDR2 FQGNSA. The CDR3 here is CASSSAGAGNQPQHF. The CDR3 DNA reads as TGTGCCAGCAGCTCCGCAGGGGCAGGCAATCAGCCCCAGCATTTT.

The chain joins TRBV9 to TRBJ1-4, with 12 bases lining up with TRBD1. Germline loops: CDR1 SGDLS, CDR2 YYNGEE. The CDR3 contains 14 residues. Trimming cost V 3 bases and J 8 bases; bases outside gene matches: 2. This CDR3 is CASSEGQGAEKLFF. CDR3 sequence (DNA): TGTGCCAGCAGCGAGGGACAGGGGGCCGAAAAACTGTTTTTT.

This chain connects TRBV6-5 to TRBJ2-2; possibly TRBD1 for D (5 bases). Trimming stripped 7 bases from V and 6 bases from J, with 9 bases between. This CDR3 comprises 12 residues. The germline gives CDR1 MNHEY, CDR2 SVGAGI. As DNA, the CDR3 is TGTGCCAGCACTCAACAGGCCGGGGAGCTGTTTTTT. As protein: CASTQQAGELFF.

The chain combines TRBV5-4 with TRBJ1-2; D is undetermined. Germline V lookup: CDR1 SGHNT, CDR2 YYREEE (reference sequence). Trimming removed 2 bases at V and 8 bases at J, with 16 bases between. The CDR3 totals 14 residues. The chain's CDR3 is CASSLDTGGRGYTF. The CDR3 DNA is TGTGCCAGCAGCTTAGACACGGGCGGGAGAGGCTACACCTTC.

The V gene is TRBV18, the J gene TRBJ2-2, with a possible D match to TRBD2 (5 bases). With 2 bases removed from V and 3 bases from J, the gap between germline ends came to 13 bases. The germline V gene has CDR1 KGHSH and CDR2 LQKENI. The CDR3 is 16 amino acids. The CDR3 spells CASSPYQPGDTGELFF. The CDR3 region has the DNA TGTGCCAGCTCACCATACCAACCCGGGGACACCGGGGAGCTGTTTTTT. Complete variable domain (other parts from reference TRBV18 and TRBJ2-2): NAGVMQNPRHLVRRRGQEARLRCSPMKGHSHVYWYRQLPEEGLKFMVYLQKENIIDESGMPKERFSAEFPKEGPSILRIQQVVRGDSAAYFCASSPYQPGDTGELFFGEGSRLTVL.

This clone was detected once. The CDR3 nucleotides read TGTGCCAGCAGCCGTACAGGGGACTACGAGCAGTACTTC. This encodes CASSRTGDYEQYF. V is TRBV5-8 and J is TRBJ2-7; 7 bases agree with TRBD1. The length of the CDR3 is 13 residues. J was trimmed by 3 bases and V by 4 bases; bases with no gene match: 4. Germline V lookup: CDR1 SGHTS, CDR2 YDEGEE.

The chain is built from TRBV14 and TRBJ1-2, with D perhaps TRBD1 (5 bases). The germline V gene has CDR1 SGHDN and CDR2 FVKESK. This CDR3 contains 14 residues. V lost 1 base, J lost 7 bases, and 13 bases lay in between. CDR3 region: CASSQAGTDGGYTF. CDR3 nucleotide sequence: TGTGCCAGCAGCCAAGCGGGGACTGATGGTGGCTACACCTTC.

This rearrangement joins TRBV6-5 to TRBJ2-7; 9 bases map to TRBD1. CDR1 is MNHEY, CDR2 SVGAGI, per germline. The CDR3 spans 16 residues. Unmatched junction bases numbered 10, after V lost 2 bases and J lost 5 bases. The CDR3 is CASSYRFWDRVDEQYF. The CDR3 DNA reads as TGTGCCAGCAGTTACAGGTTTTGGGACAGGGTCGACGAGCAGTACTTC.

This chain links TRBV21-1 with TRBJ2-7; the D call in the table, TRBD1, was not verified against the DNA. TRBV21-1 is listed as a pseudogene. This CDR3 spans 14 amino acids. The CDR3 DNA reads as TGTGCCAGCAACGGACAGGGGGTCCACTACGAGCAGTACTTC. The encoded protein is CASNGQGVHYEQYF.